This T cell receptor (beta chain) emerged from a study of identical twins listed by TCRdb under 2016. Describing the broader study: TCR alpha and beta repertoires from monozygotic twins, unrelated adults of various ages and cord blood were deep-sequenced to test whether fetal clonotypes persist. To rule out contamination, the twin experiments were replicated at different times with different library preparation protocols. General conclusions and limits of the study: Because the same donors could not be followed over many years, the conclusions depended on cross-sectional statistical analysis. Zero-insertion analyses could be partly confounded by invariant T cells such as MAIT and iNKT, although diverse VJ usage argued against such confounding for most clonotypes. Abundant cord blood beta clonotypes carried fewer insertions; young adult naive repertoires showed a weaker similar trend, while memory repertoires showed none. In monozygotic twins, recombination models systematically underestimated out-of-frame TCR alpha sharing, but the models matched the sharing seen between unrelated individuals. Out-of-frame TCR alpha sequences shared between twins showed an excess of low generation-probability sequences compared with coincidental sharing between unrelated individuals. In beta out-of-frame sequences, excess twin sharing was weaker, because having fewer shared sequences lowered the signal-to-noise ratio.

The CDR3 goes from the cysteine to the phenylalanine over 14 residues. Only CDR3 DNA remains: 42 bases, in frame from the first base. Based on the germline V gene (reference sequence), the CDR1 and CDR2 sequences are DFQATT and SNEGSKA. V is cut back by 4 bases and J by 8 bases, with 8 bases in the junction unmatched. Every donor in the study was a healthy Caucasian. The twin cohort consisted of three pairs of female monozygotic twins, all aged roughly 18 to 29 years. RNA for TCR libraries was isolated from peripheral blood mononuclear cells. The protocol used for the library was 5' RACE. Sequencing was performed on an Illumina HiSeq 2000. Template switching introduced a universal primer binding site; the final cDNA contained a unique molecular identifier, enabling accurate counting of TCR cDNA molecules. Specific primers in the conserved constant-segment region were used to synthesize first-strand cDNA for the TCR alpha and beta chains. To control for contamination, every cDNA library was double barcoded, receiving both a SMART-Mk sample barcode and Illumina barcodes. TruSeq adapter sequences, together with Illumina sample barcodes, were added in two successive PCR steps. TCR alpha and beta cDNA libraries were sequenced on the Illumina HiSeq platform with custom primers. Under the source paper's analysis protocol: Raw reads were processed with MiGEC to extract unique molecular identifiers, and MiXCR was used to determine CDR3 positions. Recombination models were inferred per individual with the repgenHMM and IGoR tools using an EM algorithm. The tcR package in R was used for shared clonotype analysis, with sharing normalized by the product of cloneset sizes. To study raw recombination free of thymic and clonal selection effects, out-of-frame nonproductive sequences were analyzed. TCRdb's own reprocessing of the public reads used fastp at Q25 and MiXCR and kept productive beta chains. Merged by CDR3 protein, the rows form single entries marked with the most common genes and DNA. TCRdb assigned the V and J calls; the authors' analysis was not used. The sample has about 660,000 distinct CDR3 sequences on record, 8.6% of them singletons. Approximately 0.94% of the sample rests with the top ten.

This clonotype appeared many times. Its antigen has not been determined. Base quality data are lacking; no much larger clone is found one base away. The same data also contributed to another study, on yellow fever vaccine responses in identical twins. From the second report: According to the authors, in identical twins the way T cells responded to vaccination appeared partly convergent and partly personalized. Focusing on identical twins, the study followed the T cell clones that responded to the vaccine, and did so with precision.

The chain is encoded by TRBV20-1 joined to TRBJ1-4, and 9 bases in between align with TRBD1. The specimen sequenced was PBMCs. The receptor comes from a woman aged 18-29 years in good health. The CDR3 has the sequence CSATGTGIQEKLFF. The bases read TGCAGTGCTACCGGGACAGGGATACAGGAAAAACTGTTTTTT.